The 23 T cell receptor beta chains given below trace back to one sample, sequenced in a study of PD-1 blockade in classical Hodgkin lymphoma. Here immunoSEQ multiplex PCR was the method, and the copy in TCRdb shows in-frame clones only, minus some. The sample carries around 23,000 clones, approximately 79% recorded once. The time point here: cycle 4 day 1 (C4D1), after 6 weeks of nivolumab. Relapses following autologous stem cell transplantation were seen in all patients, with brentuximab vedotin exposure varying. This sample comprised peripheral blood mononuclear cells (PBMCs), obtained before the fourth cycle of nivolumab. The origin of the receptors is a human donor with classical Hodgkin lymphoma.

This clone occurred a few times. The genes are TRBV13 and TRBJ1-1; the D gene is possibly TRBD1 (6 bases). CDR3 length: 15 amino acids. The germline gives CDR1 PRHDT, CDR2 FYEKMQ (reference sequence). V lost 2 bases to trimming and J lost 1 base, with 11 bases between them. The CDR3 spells CASSLSRQENTEAFF. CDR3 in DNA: TGTGCCAGCAGCTTATCCCGACAGGAGAACACTGAAGCTTTCTTT.

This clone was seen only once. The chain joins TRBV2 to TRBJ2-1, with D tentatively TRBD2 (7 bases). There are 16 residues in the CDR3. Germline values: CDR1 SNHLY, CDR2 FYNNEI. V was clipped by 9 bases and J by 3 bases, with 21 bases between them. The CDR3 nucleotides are TGTGCCAGAGGGGGGAGCGGGACCCGAGACTACAATGAGCAGTTCTTC. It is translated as CARGGSGTRDYNEQFF.

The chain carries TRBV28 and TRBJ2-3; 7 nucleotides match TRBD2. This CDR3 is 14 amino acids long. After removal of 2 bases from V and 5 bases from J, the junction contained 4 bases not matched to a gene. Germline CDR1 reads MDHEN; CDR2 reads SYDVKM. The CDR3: CASSLTGGGDTQYF. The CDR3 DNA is TGTGCCAGCAGTTTAACGGGGGGTGGAGATACGCAGTATTTT.

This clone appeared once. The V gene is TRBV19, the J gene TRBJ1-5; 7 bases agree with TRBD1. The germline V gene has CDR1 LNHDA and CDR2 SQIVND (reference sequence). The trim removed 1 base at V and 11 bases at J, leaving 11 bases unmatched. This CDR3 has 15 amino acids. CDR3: CASSIAAGGMRSQHF. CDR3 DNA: TGTGCCAGTAGTATAGCGGCAGGGGGGATGAGGTCCCAGCATTTT.

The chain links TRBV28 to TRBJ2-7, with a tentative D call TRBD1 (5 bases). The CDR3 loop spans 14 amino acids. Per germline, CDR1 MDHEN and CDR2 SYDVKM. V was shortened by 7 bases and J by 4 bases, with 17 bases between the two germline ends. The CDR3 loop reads CASKSLRVWYEQYF. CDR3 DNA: TGTGCCAGCAAGTCCCTCAGGGTCTGGTACGAGCAGTACTTC.

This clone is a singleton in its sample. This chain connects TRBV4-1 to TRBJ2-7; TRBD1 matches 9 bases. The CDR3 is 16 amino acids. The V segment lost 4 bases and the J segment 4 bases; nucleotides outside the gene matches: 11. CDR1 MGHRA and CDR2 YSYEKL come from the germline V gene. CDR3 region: CASSLVSGTGKYEQYF. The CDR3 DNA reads TGCGCCAGCAGCCTTGTAAGTGGGACAGGGAAATACGAGCAGTACTTC.

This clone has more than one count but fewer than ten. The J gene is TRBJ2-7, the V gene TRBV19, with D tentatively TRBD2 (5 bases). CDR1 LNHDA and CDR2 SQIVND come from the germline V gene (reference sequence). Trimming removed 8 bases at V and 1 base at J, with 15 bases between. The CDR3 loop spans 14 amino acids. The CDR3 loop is CASASSLGSYEQYF. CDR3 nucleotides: TGTGCCAGTGCCTCTAGCTTGGGTTCCTACGAGCAGTACTTC. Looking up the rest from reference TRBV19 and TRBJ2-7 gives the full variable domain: DGGITQSPKYLFRKEGQNVTLSCEQNLNHDAMYWYRQDPGQGLRLIYYSQIVNDFQKGDIAEGYSVSREKKESFPLTVTSAQKNPTAFYLCASASSLGSYEQYFGPGTRLTVT.

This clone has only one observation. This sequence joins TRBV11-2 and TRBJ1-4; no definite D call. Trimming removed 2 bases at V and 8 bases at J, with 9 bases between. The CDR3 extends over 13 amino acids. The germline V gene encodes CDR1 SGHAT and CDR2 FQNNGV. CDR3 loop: CASSLTAREKLFF. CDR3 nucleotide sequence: TGTGCCAGCAGCTTAACGGCGCGGGAAAAACTGTTTTTT.

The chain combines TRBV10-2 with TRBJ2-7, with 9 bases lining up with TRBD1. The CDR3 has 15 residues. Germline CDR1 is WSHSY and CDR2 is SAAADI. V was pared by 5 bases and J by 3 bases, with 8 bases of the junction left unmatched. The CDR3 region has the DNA TGCGCCAGCAGTCTTCGAGGGACAGGGCACTACGAGCAGTACTTC. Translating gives CASSLRGTGHYEQYF.

The CDR3 region is CASSILAGLGTGYTF. In DNA form, the CDR3 reads TGTGCCAGTAGTATCCTGGCAGGGTTGGGCACCGGCTACACCTTC. The rearrangement uses TRBV19 and TRBJ1-2; possibly TRBD1 for D (5 bases). The V gene's germline CDR1 is LNHDA and CDR2 SQIVND (reference sequence). Trimming took off 3 bases at V and 8 bases at J, with 19 bases between the two ends. The CDR3 covers 15 residues.

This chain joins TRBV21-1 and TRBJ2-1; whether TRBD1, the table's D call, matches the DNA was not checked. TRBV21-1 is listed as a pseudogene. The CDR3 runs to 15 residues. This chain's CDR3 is CASSKGQFRYNEQFF. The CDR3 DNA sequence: TGTGCCAGCAGCAAAGGTCAGTTCCGCTACAATGAGCAGTTCTTC.

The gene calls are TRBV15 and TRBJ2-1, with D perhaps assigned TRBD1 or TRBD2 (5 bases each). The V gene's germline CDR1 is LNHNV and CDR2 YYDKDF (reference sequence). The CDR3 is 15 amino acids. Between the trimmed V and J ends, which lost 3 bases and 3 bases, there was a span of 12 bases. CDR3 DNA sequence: TGTGCCACCAGCAGGGCCGGGGCAGTCTACAATGAGCAGTTCTTC. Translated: CATSRAGAVYNEQFF.

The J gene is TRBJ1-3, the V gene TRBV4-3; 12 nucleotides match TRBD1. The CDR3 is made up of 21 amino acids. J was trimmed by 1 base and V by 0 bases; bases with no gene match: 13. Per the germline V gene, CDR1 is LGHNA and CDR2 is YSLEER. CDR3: CASSQEVRGQGALRSGNTIYF. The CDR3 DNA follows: TGCGCCAGCAGCCAAGAAGTGAGGGGACAGGGGGCTCTACGTTCTGGAAACACCATATATTTT.

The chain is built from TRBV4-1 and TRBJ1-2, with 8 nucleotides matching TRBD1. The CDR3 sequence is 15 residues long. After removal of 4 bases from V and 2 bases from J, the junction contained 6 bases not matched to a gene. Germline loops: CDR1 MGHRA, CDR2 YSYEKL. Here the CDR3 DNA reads TGCGCCAGCAGCCTAGGGACAGGCCCCAACTATGGCTACACCTTC. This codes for CASSLGTGPNYGYTF.

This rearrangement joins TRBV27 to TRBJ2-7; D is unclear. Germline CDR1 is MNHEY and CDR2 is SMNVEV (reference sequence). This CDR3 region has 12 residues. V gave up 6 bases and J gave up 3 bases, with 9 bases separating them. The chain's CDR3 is CASSTLGYEQYF. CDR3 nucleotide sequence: TGTGCCAGCAGCACCTTGGGCTACGAGCAGTACTTC.

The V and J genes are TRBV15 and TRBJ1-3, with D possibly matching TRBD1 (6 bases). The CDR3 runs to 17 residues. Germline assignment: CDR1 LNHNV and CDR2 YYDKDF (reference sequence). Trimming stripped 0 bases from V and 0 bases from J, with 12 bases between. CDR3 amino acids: CATSRDLGGGSGNTIYF. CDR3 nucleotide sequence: TGTGCCACCAGCAGAGATCTAGGAGGGGGCTCTGGAAACACCATATATTTT.

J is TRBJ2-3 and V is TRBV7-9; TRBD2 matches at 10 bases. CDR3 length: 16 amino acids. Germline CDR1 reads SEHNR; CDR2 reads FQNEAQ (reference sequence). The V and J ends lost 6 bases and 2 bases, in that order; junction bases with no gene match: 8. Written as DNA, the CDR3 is TGTGCCAGCAGTCAATGGACTAGCGGCCTCACAGATACGCAGTATTTT. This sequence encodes CASSQWTSGLTDTQYF.

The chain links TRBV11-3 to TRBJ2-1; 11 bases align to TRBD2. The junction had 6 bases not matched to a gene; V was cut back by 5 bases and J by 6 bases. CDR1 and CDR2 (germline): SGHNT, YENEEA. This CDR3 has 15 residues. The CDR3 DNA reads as TGTGCCAGCAGCGTGGGGACTAGCGGAAGCAATGAGCAGTTCTTC. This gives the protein CASSVGTSGSNEQFF.

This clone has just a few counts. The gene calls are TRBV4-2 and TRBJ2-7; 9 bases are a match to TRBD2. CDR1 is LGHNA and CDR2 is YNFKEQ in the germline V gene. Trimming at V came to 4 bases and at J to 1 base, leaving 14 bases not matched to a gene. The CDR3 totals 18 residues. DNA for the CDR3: TGTGCCAGCAGCCCTCAAGGGGGAAGCGGGAGGCCATCCTACGAGCAGTACTTC. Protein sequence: CASSPQGGSGRPSYEQYF.

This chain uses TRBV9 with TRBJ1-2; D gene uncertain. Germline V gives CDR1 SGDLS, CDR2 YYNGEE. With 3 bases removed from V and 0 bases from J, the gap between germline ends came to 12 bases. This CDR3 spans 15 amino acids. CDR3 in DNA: TGTGCCAGCAGCGAAAGGGATGCAGCTAACTATGGCTACACCTTC. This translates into CASSERDAANYGYTF.

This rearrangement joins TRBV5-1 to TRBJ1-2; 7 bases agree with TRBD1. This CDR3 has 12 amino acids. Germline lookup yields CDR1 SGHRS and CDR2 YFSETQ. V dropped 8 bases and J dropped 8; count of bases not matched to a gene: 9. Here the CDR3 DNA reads TGCGCCAGTGAAGGGGGCGAAGGCGGCTACACCTTC. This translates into CASEGGEGGYTF. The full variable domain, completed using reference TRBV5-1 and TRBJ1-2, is KAGVTQTPRYLIKTRGQQVTLSCSPISGHRSVSWYQQTPGQGLQFLFEYFSETQRNKGNFPGRFSGRQFSNSRSEMNVSTLELGDSALYLCASEGGEGGYTFGSGTRLTVV.

CDR3 residues: CASSIKGGADTQYF. For the CDR3, the DNA is TGTGCCAGTAGTATTAAGGGGGGGGCAGATACGCAGTATTTT. The chain joins TRBV19 to TRBJ2-3, with a weak D call TRBD2 (7 bases). V was shortened by 3 bases and J by 4 bases, with 11 bases between the two germline ends. The CDR3 runs 14 residues. Germline V gene lookup returns CDR1 LNHDA and CDR2 SQIVND (reference sequence).

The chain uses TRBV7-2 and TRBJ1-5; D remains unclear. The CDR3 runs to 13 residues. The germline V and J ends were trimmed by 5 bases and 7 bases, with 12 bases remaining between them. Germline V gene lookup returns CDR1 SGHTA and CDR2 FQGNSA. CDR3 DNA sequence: TGTGCCAGCAGCGGAGCCCCAGTCCAGCCCCAGCATTTT. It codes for CASSGAPVQPQHF.